The 21 T cell receptor beta chains below come from one sample, sequenced in a study of blood T cell repertoires in COVID-19. Here immunoSEQ multiplex PCR was the method, and the copy in TCRdb shows in-frame clones only, minus some. The sample contains 98,000 or so clones, more than 75% of which appear only once. The specimen was peripheral blood. These receptors were taken from a man in his forties or fifties with acute or convalescent COVID-19.

This chain links TRBV19 with TRBJ2-5; D is undetermined. The CDR3 runs to 16 residues. V lost 6 bases and J 5 bases, leaving 22 bases between the germline ends. The germline V gene has CDR1 LNHDA and CDR2 SQIVND (reference sequence). The CDR3 reads CASSRLVADSRETQYF. Here the CDR3 DNA reads TGTGCCAGTAGCCGACTCGTGGCTGACTCGAGGGAGACCCAGTACTTC.

The rearrangement links TRBV6-1 to TRBJ2-7; the D is unclear. The length of the CDR3 is 14 residues. CDR1 MNHNS and CDR2 SASEGT come from the germline V gene. V was clipped by 2 bases and J by 6 bases, with 14 bases between them. The CDR3 loop reads CASSERLGPGEQYF. As DNA, the CDR3 is TGTGCCAGCAGTGAAAGGCTGGGCCCCGGCGAGCAGTACTTC.

This chain joins TRBV30 and TRBJ1-1; TRBD1 aligns across 7 bases. CDR1 is GTSNPN and CDR2 is SVGIG in the germline V gene (reference sequence). The CDR3 spans 12 residues. The CDR3 loop reads CGKHRGNTEAFF. The CDR3 DNA is TGTGGTAAACACAGGGGGAACACTGAAGCTTTCTTT. Full variable domain (outside the CDR3, taken from reference TRBV30 and TRBJ1-1): SQTIHQWPATLVQPVGSPLSLECTVEGTSNPNLYWYRQAAGRGLQLLFYSVGIGQISSEVPQNLSASRPQDRQFILSSKKLLLSDSGFYLCGKHRGNTEAFFGQGTRLTVV.

In its sample, this clone was seen once. V gene TRBV5-1 combines with J gene TRBJ2-7; D is undetermined. Trimming pared 1 base from V and 2 bases from J, leaving 4 bases between. Germline loops: CDR1 SGHRS, CDR2 YFSETQ. CDR3 size: 12 residues. CDR3: CASSLTTYEQYF. CDR3 DNA: TGCGCCAGCAGCTTGACAACCTACGAGCAGTACTTC.

The chain recombines TRBV2 with TRBJ2-1; 10 nucleotides align to TRBD1. This CDR3 has 15 amino acids. The V gene end was trimmed by 6 bases and the J gene end by 0 bases; junction bases not matched to a gene: 2. Germline CDR1 reads SNHLY; CDR2 reads FYNNEI. Here the CDR3 DNA reads TGTGCCAGCAGGGGGGACAGGGGCTCCTACAATGAGCAGTTCTTC. It is translated as CASRGDRGSYNEQFF.

This chain links TRBV5-4 with TRBJ2-1; 11 nucleotides align to TRBD2. Trimming removed 0 bases from V and 7 bases from J; junction bases left unmatched: 0. The length of the CDR3 is 14 residues. Germline-derived CDR1 and CDR2 are SGHNT and YYREEE (reference sequence). The CDR3 protein is CASSLASGGNEQFF. Here the CDR3 DNA reads TGTGCCAGCAGCTTGGCTAGCGGGGGGAATGAGCAGTTCTTC.

The chain employs TRBV19 and TRBJ1-1; D unresolved. CDR1 is LNHDA, CDR2 SQIVND, per germline (reference sequence). Trimming took 8 bases from V and 4 from J, leaving 20 bases between them. The length of the CDR3 is 15 residues. This CDR3 reads CASDEGRAGSTEAFF. As DNA, the CDR3 is TGTGCCAGTGACGAGGGCCGGGCCGGGAGCACTGAAGCTTTCTTT.

This clone was seen more than once but under ten times. The rearrangement joins TRBV24-1 to TRBJ1-5, with D possibly TRBD1 on 6 matching bases. Deletions cut 4 bases from V and 0 bases from J, with 9 bases between. Germline CDR1 and CDR2: KGHDR and SFDVKD. This CDR3 is built from 15 residues. CDR3: CATSEGQHSNQPQHF. The CDR3 DNA follows: TGTGCCACCAGTGAAGGACAGCATAGCAATCAGCCCCAGCATTTT.

This clone appeared a single time. This CDR3 reads CASSPIAGGRNIQYF. The CDR3 DNA reads as TGTGCCAGCAGTCCAATAGCGGGAGGGCGAAACATTCAGTACTTC. The chain joins TRBV6-5 to TRBJ2-4; the match to TRBD2 covers 11 bases. V shed 5 bases, J shed 6 bases, and the junction held 6 bases outside the gene matches. Germline CDR1 reads MNHEY; CDR2 reads SVGAGI. This CDR3 is built from 15 residues.

The rearrangement links TRBV9 to TRBJ2-3; D ambiguous. The V gene's germline CDR1 is SGDLS and CDR2 YYNGEE. Trimming stripped 3 bases from V and 7 bases from J, with 9 bases between. The CDR3 is 12 amino acids. CDR3 bases: TGTGCCAGCAGCGAGAGTTCAAATACGCAGTATTTT. Encoded protein: CASSESSNTQYF.

The CDR3: CASSRQTSGGSSYEQYF. The CDR3, as DNA: TGCGCCAGCAGCCGGCAGACTAGCGGGGGATCCTCCTACGAGCAGTACTTC. The V call is TRBV4-1, the J call TRBJ2-7; 12 bases are a match to TRBD2. The CDR3 covers 17 residues. Germline-derived CDR1 and CDR2 are MGHRA and YSYEKL. V shed 4 bases, J shed 0 bases, and the junction held 7 bases outside the gene matches.

The CDR3 coding sequence is TGTGCCATCAGTGAGTTAATGAACACTGAAGCTTTCTTT. Amino acid sequence: CAISELMNTEAFF. The gene calls are TRBV10-3 and TRBJ1-1; D gene uncertain. The CDR3 has 13 residues. V lost 1 base to trimming and J lost 0 bases, with 3 bases between them. CDR1 is ENHRY and CDR2 is SYGVKD in the germline V gene.

The chain combines TRBV28 with TRBJ1-1, with D perhaps TRBD1 (5 bases). This CDR3 is 16 amino acids long. Trimming took off 5 bases at V and 5 bases at J, with 21 bases between the two ends. CDR1 MDHEN and CDR2 SYDVKM come from the germline V gene. Written as DNA, the CDR3 is TGTGCCAGCAGTCTAGGAACCAGGGTCGGGTGGACTGAAGCTTTCTTT. It is translated as CASSLGTRVGWTEAFF.

V usage is TRBV5-6 and J usage is TRBJ2-7; D ambiguous. V shed 4 bases and J shed 6 bases, with 17 bases lying between them. CDR3 length: 14 residues. Germline CDR1 reads SGHDT; CDR2 reads YYEEEE. CDR3 amino acids: CASSPGRWSSEQYF. The CDR3 nucleotides read TGTGCCAGCAGCCCGGGTCGATGGAGCTCCGAGCAGTACTTC.

The V call is TRBV19, the J call TRBJ2-7, with 9 bases lining up with TRBD1. Germline V gene lookup returns CDR1 LNHDA and CDR2 SQIVND (reference sequence). This CDR3 region has 19 residues. Losses at the gene ends were 2 bases for V and 5 bases for J; bases not matched to a gene: 19. CDR3: CASSISPGQGGNLRDEQYF. CDR3 sequence (DNA): TGTGCCAGTAGTATATCCCCGGGACAGGGAGGTAATCTGCGTGACGAGCAGTACTTC.

This clone was seen a few times. V gene TRBV27 combines with J gene TRBJ2-5; D is possibly TRBD2 (5 bases). Germline CDR1 MNHEY, CDR2 SMNVEV (reference sequence). The V gene lost 2 bases and the J gene lost 8 bases, with 15 bases spanning the gap. CDR3 size: 14 residues. CDR3 sequence (DNA): TGTGCCAGCAGTTTAGGTGGACCTGGAGGTACCCAGTACTTC. This encodes CASSLGGPGGTQYF.

CDR3 nucleotides: TGCAGCGCCGACGGGACATTTGGCTACACCTTC. Translated: CSADGTFGYTF. The chain joins TRBV29-1 to TRBJ1-2; D possibly corresponds to TRBD1 (6 bases). CDR3 length equals 11 residues. V dropped 7 bases and J dropped 7 bases, with 13 bases sitting between them. Germline V gene data show CDR1 as SQVTM and CDR2 as ANQGSEA.

J is TRBJ2-7 and V is TRBV19; weak D call: TRBD2 (5 bases). CDR1 is LNHDA and CDR2 is SQIVND in the germline V gene (reference sequence). V lost 4 bases to trimming and J lost 5 bases, with 12 bases between them. The CDR3 totals 13 residues. This CDR3 reads CASSTGWGNEQYF. The CDR3 DNA follows: TGTGCCAGTAGTACGGGATGGGGAAACGAGCAGTACTTC.

This clone was recorded many times. This chain joins TRBV5-5 and TRBJ2-7; 11 nucleotides line up with TRBD2. In germline, CDR1 is SGHKS, CDR2 YYEKEE (reference sequence). CDR3 length equals 14 residues. V lost 1 base and J lost 3; bases outside the gene matches: 0. The CDR3 protein is CASSLTSGSYEQYF. The DNA of the CDR3 is TGTGCCAGCAGCTTGACTAGCGGGAGCTACGAGCAGTACTTC.

The chain links TRBV7-9 to TRBJ2-5; a possible D gene is TRBD1 (6 bases). Germline loops: CDR1 SEHNR, CDR2 FQNEAQ (reference sequence). The CDR3 is 12 amino acids. V was cut by 6 bases and J by 5 bases, with 10 bases left in between. The CDR3 nucleotides read TGTGCCAGCAGTCAGGGGTACGAGACCCAGTACTTC. Translating it yields CASSQGYETQYF.

The chain links TRBV24-1 to TRBJ2-1; 7 positions agree with TRBD2. V lost 0 bases and J lost 15; bases outside the gene matches: 10. This CDR3 region has 14 residues. Looked up from germline, CDR1 is KGHDR and CDR2 is SFDVKD. CDR3 loop: CATSDLNRREGMFF. In DNA, the CDR3 is TGTGCCACCAGTGATTTGAATCGCAGGGAGGGTATGTTCTTC.